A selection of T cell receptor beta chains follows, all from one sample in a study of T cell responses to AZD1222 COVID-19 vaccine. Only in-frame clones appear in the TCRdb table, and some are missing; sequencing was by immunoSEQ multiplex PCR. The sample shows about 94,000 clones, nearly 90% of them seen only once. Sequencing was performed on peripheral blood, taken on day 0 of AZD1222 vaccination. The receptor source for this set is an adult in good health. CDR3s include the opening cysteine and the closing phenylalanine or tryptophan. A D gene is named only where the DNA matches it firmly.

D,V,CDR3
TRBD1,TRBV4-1,CASSQGTGASGYTF
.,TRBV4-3,CASSHNPAYDSGWNEQFF
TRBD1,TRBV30,CACGTGGDQPQHF
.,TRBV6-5,CASSNGQRNTIYF
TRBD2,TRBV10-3,CAITSGGGTDTQYF
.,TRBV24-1,CATSGGSYGYTF
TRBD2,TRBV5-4,CASSSFGRGVNYEQYF
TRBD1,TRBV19,CASSTLGTGGGNQPQHF
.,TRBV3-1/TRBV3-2,CASSQGAGANTEAFF
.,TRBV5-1,CASNLPQETQYF
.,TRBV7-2,CASSLGRIQETQYF
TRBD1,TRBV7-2,CASSPGGANSYEQYF
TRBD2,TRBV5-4,CASSLRLAGVLGELFF
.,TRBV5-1,CASSLVRDGTEAFF
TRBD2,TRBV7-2,CASSPHSGGASDTQYF
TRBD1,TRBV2,CASSEAAFVGTGDSEEQYF
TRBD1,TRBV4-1,CASSQGDRANQPQHF
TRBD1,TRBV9,CASSEGGFNEKLFF
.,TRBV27,CASRGEYEQYF
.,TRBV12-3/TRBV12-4,CASSLNSPLHF
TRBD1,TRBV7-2,CASSERLPGQGYFQRGYTF
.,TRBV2,CASSGAQNTEAFF